This is a list of T cell receptor beta chains from one sample in a study of regulatory T cells in long-lasting Graves disease. Each CDR3 protein is one row after TCRdb ran MiXCR on the multiplex PCR reads. This sample carries 400,000 to 500,000 distinct CDR3 sequences, about 16% of them seen once, and the ten largest clones take 16%. This sample also belongs to another study, concerning T cells in Graves' hyperthyroidism and ophthalmopathy.

This specimen was peripheral blood mononuclear cells (PBMCs), taken at new diagnosis, from a patient treated with antithyroid drugs. Receptor source: a woman aged 30 to 39 with Graves disease. The CDR3 runs from the conserved cysteine through the conserved F or W. D genes are given only for firm matches. For some rows the clone size is stated as once, few or many, or as a class when expanded; others skip it.

TRBJ2-7 many TRBD2 TRBV18 CASSPGLAGTSYEQYF TGTGCCAGCTCACCCGGACTAGCGGGAACCTCCTACGAGCAGTACTTC
TRBJ1-1 few . TRBV19 CASQMNTEAFF TGTGCCAGTCAGATGAACACTGAAGCTTTCTTT
TRBJ1-1 . TRBD1 TRBV29-1 CSVTGGALDTEAFF TGCAGCGTTACAGGGGGCGCATTAGACACTGAAGCTTTCTTT
TRBJ2-6 many TRBD2 TRBV10-2 CASSEQTSGASGANVLTF TGCGCCAGCAGTGAACAGACTAGCGGGGCCTCTGGGGCCAACGTCCTGACTTTC
TRBJ2-7 many . TRBV7-8 CASSRGQNYEQYF TGTGCCAGCAGCCGCGGACAGAACTACGAGCAGTACTTC
TRBJ1-2 . . TRBV27 CASSLVAGGLYGYTF TGTGCCAGCAGTTTGGTCGCGGGGGGGTTGTATGGCTACACCTTC
TRBJ2-5 many TRBD1 TRBV3-1 CASSLDRWGETQYF TGTGCCAGCAGCTTGGACAGGTGGGGAGAGACCCAGTACTTC
TRBJ2-3 many . TRBV7-2 CASSLWGVITDTQYF TGTGCCAGCAGCCTGTGGGGAGTGATTACAGATACGCAGTATTTT
TRBJ2-7 many TRBD2 TRBV20-1 CSARISGRLYEQYF TGCAGTGCTAGGATAAGCGGGAGGTTATACGAGCAGTACTTC
TRBJ1-1 . . TRBV12-3/TRBV12-4 CASSVQSEAFF TGTGCCAGCAGTGTCCAGAGCGAAGCTTTCTTT
TRBJ2-5 many TRBD2 TRBV13 CASSLALAGGLETQYF TGTGCCAGCAGCTTAGCTCTAGCGGGAGGTCTAGAGACCCAGTACTTC
TRBJ1-2 few . TRBV19 CASSTQGSYGYTF TGTGCCAGTAGTACTCAGGGATCCTATGGCTACACCTTC
TRBJ1-4 few . TRBV6-1 CASSEASATNEKLFF TGTGCCAGCAGTGAAGCGAGTGCAACTAATGAAAAACTGTTTTTT
TRBJ2-7 many . TRBV12-5 CASGLAIGQNYEQYF TGTGCTAGTGGTTTAGCGATAGGACAGAACTACGAGCAGTACTTC
TRBJ1-1 many . TRBV6-2/TRBV6-3 CASSYSGFPNTEAFF TGTGCCAGCAGTTACTCGGGATTCCCGAACACTGAAGCTTTCTTT
TRBJ1-2 many TRBD1 TRBV12-3/TRBV12-4 CASSFSGTGGYGYTF TGTGCCAGCAGTTTTAGTGGGACAGGAGGATATGGCTACACCTTC
TRBJ1-4 many . TRBV5-1 CASSLERGPGEKLFF TGCGCCAGCAGCTTGGAGAGGGGACCTGGGGAAAAACTGTTTTTT
TRBJ1-4 . . TRBV27 CASSLVQGVNEKLFF TGTGCCAGCAGTTTGGTACAGGGAGTGAATGAAAAACTGTTTTTT
TRBJ2-1 . TRBD2 TRBV10-3 CAIRSGRDHNEQFF TGTGCCATCCGGAGCGGGAGGGACCACAATGAGCAGTTCTTC
TRBJ2-6 . . TRBV29-1 CSVLDRANVLTF TGCAGCGTTCTAGACAGGGCCAACGTCCTGACTTTC